This T cell receptor (beta chain) was identified in a study of long-term antiretroviral therapy in people with HIV. Regarding the study as a whole: Diversity measured after ART increased yet remained under transplant donor controls.

A remark on this clone: The antigen remains undetermined.

Sequencing relied on immunoSEQ assay v3.0, run at survey level. A per-sample goal of roughly 35,000-55,000 T-cell genomes was targeted by sequencing. Assay used: immunoSEQ multiplex PCR; TCRdb lists only in-frame clones, some missing. The data hold around 12,000 clones, with around 76% observed a single time. The clonotype was recovered from a middle-aged man with HIV. The source material was unsorted PBMCs, sampled just over 8 years after starting antiretroviral therapy.

The CDR3 spells CASRFPNCTRALGCGKNIQYF. The CDR3 region has the DNA TGTGCAAGTCGCTTCCCTAATTGTACAAGGGCTCTGGGCTGTGGCAAAAACATTCAGTACTTC. This chain joins TRBV12-2 and TRBJ2-4. TRBV12-2 is described as a pseudogene. This CDR3 is 21 amino acids long.